Listed below are T cell receptor beta chains from one sample, sequenced in a study of radiotherapy plus CTLA-4 blockade in lung cancer. Sequencing was performed with immunoSEQ multiplex PCR; in TCRdb, only in-frame clones are kept and a portion is missing. The sample lists approximately 76,000 clones; about four fifths were seen once. The specimen was peripheral blood, collected from a patient treated with radiotherapy plus ipilimumab. Receptors were obtained from a human donor with non-small cell lung cancer who had a partial response to radiotherapy plus ipilimumab. Some clones in this sample may be carry-over from other donors' samples. Each CDR3 is given with its conserved first and last residue. Each record gives: J gene, clone size, V gene, D gene, CDR3 protein, CDR3 DNA. The D gene is left open where the match is weak. The size of a clone is reported for some rows only, either as once, few or many, or as a class for expanded clones.

j_gene: TRBJ2-1; abundance: NA; v_gene: TRBV28; d_gene: TRBD2; CDR3aa: CASSTGLAGVGNEQFF; CDR3nt: TGTGCCAGCAGTACAGGACTAGCGGGAGTTGGCAATGAGCAGTTCTTC
j_gene: TRBJ2-3; abundance: NA; v_gene: TRBV5-4; d_gene: NA; CDR3aa: CASSLAGRDADTQYF; CDR3nt: TGTGCCAGCAGCTTGGCCGGGCGGGACGCTGATACGCAGTATTTT
j_gene: TRBJ2-7; abundance: NA; v_gene: TRBV5-1; d_gene: TRBD1; CDR3aa: CASSLAGQGFEQYF; CDR3nt: TGCGCCAGCAGCCTGGCGGGACAGGGTTTCGAGCAGTACTTC
j_gene: TRBJ2-7; abundance: NA; v_gene: TRBV28; d_gene: NA; CDR3aa: CAIQGPSRGALYEQYF; CDR3nt: TGTGCCATCCAGGGACCCTCCCGGGGGGCCCTCTACGAGCAGTACTTC
j_gene: TRBJ1-2; abundance: NA; v_gene: TRBV7-8; d_gene: NA; CDR3aa: CASSLSGDQPLLLYGYTF; CDR3nt: TGTGCCAGCAGCCTTTCGGGTGATCAGCCTCTACTTCTCTATGGCTACACCTTC
j_gene: TRBJ1-2; abundance: NA; v_gene: TRBV29-1; d_gene: NA; CDR3aa: CSVWSRHSMGYTF; CDR3nt: TGCAGCGTTTGGTCCAGACATTCTATGGGCTACACCTTC
j_gene: TRBJ1-1; abundance: NA; v_gene: TRBV27; d_gene: TRBD1; CDR3aa: CANPRETGVNTEAFF; CDR3nt: TGTGCCAACCCACGAGAGACAGGGGTGAACACTGAAGCTTTCTTT
j_gene: TRBJ2-1; abundance: NA; v_gene: TRBV2; d_gene: TRBD2; CDR3aa: CASTEGLAENEQFF; CDR3nt: TGTGCCAGCACAGAGGGACTAGCTGAGAATGAGCAGTTCTTC
j_gene: TRBJ2-7; abundance: NA; v_gene: TRBV7-8; d_gene: NA; CDR3aa: CASSLADDRSYEQYF; CDR3nt: TGTGCCAGCAGCTTAGCCGACGACAGGTCCTACGAGCAGTACTTC
j_gene: TRBJ2-3; abundance: NA; v_gene: TRBV6-6; d_gene: TRBD2; CDR3aa: CASWNSGIGTDTQYF; CDR3nt: TGTGCCAGCTGGAATAGCGGGATCGGCACAGATACGCAGTATTTT
j_gene: TRBJ2-7; abundance: NA; v_gene: TRBV9; d_gene: TRBD1; CDR3aa: CASSDGTGVDEQYF; CDR3nt: TGTGCCAGCAGCGACGGGACAGGGGTCGACGAGCAGTACTTC
j_gene: TRBJ2-7; abundance: NA; v_gene: TRBV6-5; d_gene: TRBD1; CDR3aa: CASSRTGREQYF; CDR3nt: TGTGCCAGCAGTCGGACAGGGCGAGAGCAGTACTTC
j_gene: TRBJ1-6; abundance: NA; v_gene: TRBV6-5; d_gene: TRBD1; CDR3aa: CASSLGQGGYNSPLHF; CDR3nt: TGTGCCAGCAGTTTAGGACAGGGGGGATATAATTCCCCCCTCCACTTT
j_gene: TRBJ1-2; abundance: NA; v_gene: TRBV11-2; d_gene: TRBD1; CDR3aa: CASSLERGLGNGYTF; CDR3nt: TGTGCCAGCAGCTTAGAAAGGGGGCTCGGGAATGGCTACACCTTC
j_gene: TRBJ2-1; abundance: NA; v_gene: TRBV7-3; d_gene: NA; CDR3aa: CASSPHRVSEQFF; CDR3nt: TGTGCCAGCAGCCCTCACAGGGTGAGTGAGCAGTTCTTC
j_gene: TRBJ2-5; abundance: NA; v_gene: TRBV9; d_gene: TRBD2; CDR3aa: CASSAGLAGETQYF; CDR3nt: TGTGCCAGCAGCGCGGGACTAGCGGGGGAGACCCAGTACTTC
j_gene: TRBJ2-1; abundance: few; v_gene: TRBV5-4; d_gene: NA; CDR3aa: CASWLVGRNNEQFF; CDR3nt: TGTGCCAGCTGGCTTGTAGGGAGGAACAATGAGCAGTTCTTC
j_gene: TRBJ1-4; abundance: NA; v_gene: TRBV6-5; d_gene: NA; CDR3aa: CASSYSGGRVEKLFF; CDR3nt: TGTGCCAGCAGTTACTCGGGAGGGAGGGTTGAAAAACTGTTTTTT
j_gene: TRBJ2-1; abundance: NA; v_gene: TRBV6-1; d_gene: TRBD2; CDR3aa: CASSEAIGGGLYNEQFF; CDR3nt: TGTGCCAGCAGTGAAGCGATCGGGGGGGGGCTATACAATGAGCAGTTCTTC
j_gene: TRBJ1-5; abundance: NA; v_gene: TRBV6-1; d_gene: TRBD1; CDR3aa: CASRLYTGDQPQHF; CDR3nt: TGTGCCAGCAGACTATACACAGGGGACCAGCCCCAGCATTTT
j_gene: TRBJ2-3; abundance: NA; v_gene: TRBV11-3; d_gene: NA; CDR3aa: CASSLGGTGTDTQYF; CDR3nt: TGTGCCAGCAGCTTAGGCGGGACGGGCACAGATACGCAGTATTTT
j_gene: TRBJ2-2; abundance: NA; v_gene: TRBV4-3; d_gene: TRBD2; CDR3aa: CASSQDWRGGWTGELFF; CDR3nt: TGCGCCAGCAGCCAAGATTGGCGGGGGGGATGGACCGGGGAGCTGTTTTTT
j_gene: TRBJ1-1; abundance: once; v_gene: TRBV19; d_gene: NA; CDR3aa: CASSIETGNTEAFF; CDR3nt: TGTGCCAGTAGTATAGAGACAGGGAACACTGAAGCTTTCTTT
j_gene: TRBJ2-7; abundance: once; v_gene: TRBV19; d_gene: TRBD2; CDR3aa: CATGTSGSYEQYF; CDR3nt: TGTGCCACGGGGACTAGCGGATCCTACGAGCAGTACTTC
j_gene: TRBJ2-4; abundance: NA; v_gene: TRBV10-1; d_gene: NA; CDR3aa: CASSESRGKNIQYF; CDR3nt: TGCGCCAGCAGTGAGTCGAGGGGGAAAAACATTCAGTACTTC
j_gene: TRBJ2-4; abundance: NA; v_gene: TRBV2; d_gene: NA; CDR3aa: CASKDMVIQYF; CDR3nt: TGTGCCAGCAAGGACATGGTCATTCAGTACTTC
j_gene: TRBJ1-2; abundance: NA; v_gene: TRBV2; d_gene: NA; CDR3aa: CASSSSGSYGYTF; CDR3nt: TGTGCCAGCAGTTCCTCCGGGAGCTATGGCTACACCTTC
j_gene: TRBJ2-7; abundance: NA; v_gene: TRBV18; d_gene: TRBD2; CDR3aa: CASSTRLAGGDEQYF; CDR3nt: TGTGCCAGCTCAACCCGACTAGCGGGAGGGGATGAGCAGTACTTC
j_gene: TRBJ2-7; abundance: NA; v_gene: TRBV5-1; d_gene: NA; CDR3aa: CASREIATTYEQYF; CDR3nt: TGCGCCAGCAGAGAGATAGCCACGACCTACGAGCAGTACTTC
j_gene: TRBJ1-3; abundance: NA; v_gene: TRBV18; d_gene: TRBD1; CDR3aa: CASSPRGASGNTIYF; CDR3nt: TGTGCCAGCTCACCCAGGGGGGCCTCTGGAAACACCATATATTTT
j_gene: TRBJ2-7; abundance: few; v_gene: TRBV27; d_gene: NA; CDR3aa: CASSFRGPGSWNYEQYF; CDR3nt: TGTGCCAGCAGTTTCAGGGGACCAGGCAGTTGGAACTACGAGCAGTACTTC
j_gene: TRBJ2-7; abundance: NA; v_gene: TRBV25-1; d_gene: NA; CDR3aa: CASSEFRAGEQYF; CDR3nt: TGTGCCAGCAGTGAATTCAGGGCCGGCGAGCAGTACTTC
j_gene: TRBJ1-1; abundance: few; v_gene: TRBV28; d_gene: NA; CDR3aa: CASSLQENTEAFF; CDR3nt: TGTGCCAGCAGTTTACAGGAGAACACTGAAGCTTTCTTT
j_gene: TRBJ2-2; abundance: NA; v_gene: TRBV7-3; d_gene: NA; CDR3aa: CASSPGVSTTGELFF; CDR3nt: TGTGCCAGCAGCCCGGGTGTCTCGACGACCGGGGAGCTGTTTTTT
j_gene: TRBJ2-7; abundance: NA; v_gene: TRBV11-2; d_gene: NA; CDR3aa: CASSLVGRSYEQYF; CDR3nt: TGTGCCAGCAGCTTAGTAGGCAGGTCCTACGAGCAGTACTTC
j_gene: TRBJ1-1; abundance: NA; v_gene: TRBV19; d_gene: TRBD1; CDR3aa: CASSIQGGTEAFF; CDR3nt: TGTGCCAGTAGTATACAGGGGGGAACTGAAGCTTTCTTT
j_gene: TRBJ2-2; abundance: NA; v_gene: TRBV6-6; d_gene: TRBD1; CDR3aa: CASSQGAPGELFF; CDR3nt: TGTGCCAGCAGTCAGGGGGCGCCCGGGGAGCTGTTTTTT
j_gene: TRBJ2-7; abundance: NA; v_gene: TRBV19; d_gene: TRBD2; CDR3aa: CASSKTGLLGGSYEQYF; CDR3nt: TGTGCCAGTAGTAAAACGGGACTCCTCGGGGGGAGCTACGAGCAGTACTTC
j_gene: TRBJ1-3; abundance: NA; v_gene: TRBV6-5; d_gene: NA; CDR3aa: CASSRDSLSGNTIYF; CDR3nt: TGTGCCAGCAGTCGCGACAGCCTCTCTGGAAACACCATATATTTT
j_gene: TRBJ2-3; abundance: few; v_gene: TRBV9; d_gene: NA; CDR3aa: CASSPRQTTDTQYF; CDR3nt: TGTGCCAGCAGCCCGCGACAGACCACAGATACGCAGTATTTT
j_gene: TRBJ2-3; abundance: NA; v_gene: TRBV6-6; d_gene: TRBD2; CDR3aa: CASLFGGRAGDTQYF; CDR3nt: TGTGCCAGTCTTTTTGGCGGGAGGGCGGGGGATACGCAGTATTTT
j_gene: TRBJ1-3; abundance: NA; v_gene: TRBV2; d_gene: NA; CDR3aa: CASSEAEGVSGNTIYF; CDR3nt: TGTGCCAGCAGTGAAGCCGAGGGGGTCTCTGGAAACACCATATATTTT
j_gene: TRBJ1-3; abundance: NA; v_gene: TRBV18; d_gene: NA; CDR3aa: CASSPEAGHFGNTIYF; CDR3nt: TGTGCCAGCTCACCAGAGGCAGGGCATTTTGGAAACACCATATATTTT
j_gene: TRBJ2-2; abundance: NA; v_gene: TRBV18; d_gene: TRBD1; CDR3aa: CASSPRLTGTGGTGELFF; CDR3nt: TGTGCCAGCTCACCGCGCCTAACCGGGACAGGGGGGACCGGGGAGCTGTTTTTT
j_gene: TRBJ1-1; abundance: NA; v_gene: TRBV7-9; d_gene: NA; CDR3aa: CASSLARVGDTEAFF; CDR3nt: TGTGCCAGCAGCTTAGCGCGGGTTGGGGACACTGAAGCTTTCTTT